The 27 T cell receptor beta chains given below trace back to one sample, sequenced in a study of breast tumors, draining lymph nodes, adjacent tissues. Breast cancer patients provided tissue from their axillary draining lymph nodes. Using its own MiXCR run on the multiplex PCR reads, TCRdb lists one record per CDR3 protein. The sample contains roughly 86,000 distinct CDR3 sequences, roughly a fifth of which appear only once. What was sequenced was axillary lymph node tissue. Receptors originate from a female donor with breast cancer. Some clones in this sample may be carry-over from other donors' samples.

Comments on this clonotype: A much larger clone lies a single base off, so this may be a read error. This chain links TRBV19 with TRBJ1-4, with unresolved D. CDR1 LNHDA and CDR2 SQIVND come from the germline V gene (reference sequence). This CDR3 has 13 residues. CDR3 residues: CATSLGVTERLFF. In DNA form, the CDR3 reads TGTGCCACTTCCCTTGGGGTAACCGAAAGACTGTTTTTT.

The gene calls are TRBV6-2 or TRBV6-3 and TRBJ2-6; no reliable D call. CDR3 size: 17 residues. V was cut by 4 bases and J by 0 bases, with 13 bases left in between. CDR1 is MNHEY, CDR2 SVGEGT, per germline. CDR3 bases: TGTGCCAGCAGTTGCCCCCGAACAATCTCTGGGGCCAACGTCCTGACTTTC. It codes for CASSCPRTISGANVLTF.

V and J are TRBV30 and TRBJ2-7; tentative D call: TRBD1 (5 bases). Looked up from germline, CDR1 is GTSNPN and CDR2 is SVGIG (reference sequence). The germline V and J ends were trimmed by 0 bases and 5 bases, with 17 bases remaining between them. The CDR3 has 15 amino acids. CDR3 amino acids: CAWSVPWQGSHEQYF. CDR3 DNA: TGTGCCTGGAGTGTACCTTGGCAGGGTTCCCACGAGCAGTACTTC. Drawing the rest from reference TRBV30 and TRBJ2-7, the complete variable domain is SQTIHQWPATLVQPVGSPLSLECTVEGTSNPNLYWYRQAAGRGLQLLFYSVGIGQISSEVPQNLSASRPQDRQFILSSKKLLLSDSGFYLCAWSVPWQGSHEQYFGPGTRLTVT.

This clonotype has a count of ten or more. J is TRBJ2-3 and V is TRBV6-1; TRBD2 matches 9 bases. Unmatched junction bases numbered 11, after V lost 6 bases and J lost 4 bases. Germline assignment: CDR1 MNHNS and CDR2 SASEGT. The CDR3 consists of 16 residues. Here the CDR3 DNA reads TGTGCCAGCAGAATCAAACCGGGACTAGCCTCAGATACGCAGTATTTT. Residues: CASRIKPGLASDTQYF.

This clonotype was counted ten times or more. The chain is built from TRBV29-1 and TRBJ1-4, with 9 bases matching TRBD1. Germline V gives CDR1 SQVTM, CDR2 ANQGSEA. The CDR3 loop spans 11 amino acids. The CDR3: CAKDRGEKLFF. The CDR3 nucleotides read TGCGCTAAGGACAGGGGTGAAAAACTGTTTTTT.

This clonotype was detected many times. This chain uses TRBV5-1 with TRBJ1-6; D is possibly TRBD1 (5 bases). From germline, CDR1 is SGHRS and CDR2 YFSETQ. CDR3 size: 13 residues. V lost 4 bases, J lost 6 bases, and 8 bases lay in between. CDR3 sequence (DNA): TGCGCCAGCAGCCCAGGGTTTAATTCACCCCTCCACTTT. Translated, it gives CASSPGFNSPLHF.

As for this clonotype: One base away lies a much larger clone, so this may be a sequencing read error. This likely comes from a read error, as the CDR3 has no conserved phenylalanine or tryptophan at its end. V usage is TRBV19 and J usage is TRBJ2-3, with D perhaps TRBD2 (6 bases). There are 16 residues in the CDR3. Trimming stripped 6 bases from V and 1 base from J, with 17 bases between. Germline V gives CDR1 LNHDA, CDR2 SQIVND (reference sequence). The CDR3 DNA is TGTGCCAGTAGCCCGCCAGGGAGGTATCGCACAGATACGCAGTATTCT. Its protein product is CASSPPGRYRTDTQYS.

This clonotype was detected ten times or more. This CDR3 is CASSQDRGARYTF. CDR3 DNA: TGCGCCAGCAGCCAAGATCGGGGAGCCCGCTACACCTTC. The genes are TRBV4-3 and TRBJ1-2, with D unresolved. This CDR3 has 13 amino acids. Germline V gene data show CDR1 as LGHNA and CDR2 as YSLEER. V lost 0 bases, J lost 9 bases, and 11 bases lay in between.

This clonotype came up many times. The junction does not match germline at one end; this may be a read error. The chain has TRBV7-7 and TRBJ2-5; no clear D gene. The germline CDR1 and CDR2 sequences are SSHAT and FNYEAQ (reference sequence). The CDR3 is 14 amino acids. CDR3 in DNA: TGTGCTAGCAGCTTAGGTCGAACATCGGAGACCCAGTACTTC. Amino acids: CASSLGRTSETQYF.

This clonotype has ten or more counts. The CDR3 here is CASSLWGLAGTDTQYF. The CDR3 DNA reads TGTGCCAGCAGCTTATGGGGACTAGCGGGGACAGATACGCAGTATTTT. This chain connects TRBV7-6 to TRBJ2-3; TRBD2 agrees at 13 bases. Trimming took 2 bases from V and 3 from J; bases not matched to a gene: 2. CDR1 is SGHVS, CDR2 FNYEAQ, per germline. The CDR3 extends over 16 amino acids.

About this clonotype: The CDR3 does not close with the conserved phenylalanine or tryptophan, likely indicating a read error. The genes are TRBV28 and TRBJ2-5; D gene uncertain. From germline, CDR1 is MDHEN and CDR2 SYDVKM. There are 13 residues in the CDR3. Trimming left V 3 bases short and J 5 bases short, with 10 bases between. The CDR3 here is CASSLPVGETQYL. CDR3 bases: TGTGCCAGCAGTTTGCCCGTCGGGGAGACCCAGTACCTC.

In the case of this clonotype: This may be a read error: a much more frequent sequence differs by one nucleotide. The V and J genes are TRBV28 and TRBJ2-7; D call uncertain. This CDR3 is built from 13 residues. Germline V gene data show CDR1 as MDHEN and CDR2 as SYDVKM. V was clipped by 5 bases and J by 6 bases, with 14 bases between them. CDR3 sequence reads: CASSTGAVCEQYF. The CDR3 region has the DNA TGTGCCAGCAGTACCGGAGCAGTCTGCGAGCAGTACTTC.

The table lists this clonotype with many counts. The J gene is TRBJ2-1, the V gene TRBV19; the D call may be TRBD1 or TRBD2 (6 bases each). Germline CDR1 and CDR2: LNHDA and SQIVND (reference sequence). The CDR3 sequence is 16 residues long. V lost 7 bases, J lost 0 bases, and 16 bases lay in between. CDR3 sequence reads: CASTTWGASSYNEQFF. CDR3 nucleotide sequence: TGTGCCAGTACCACATGGGGGGCTAGCTCCTACAATGAGCAGTTCTTC.

In this sample, this clonotype turned up many times. This sequence joins TRBV6-6 and TRBJ2-1; the D is unclear. Germline loops: CDR1 MNHNY, CDR2 SVGAGI (reference sequence). V lost 0 bases and J 7 bases, leaving 7 bases between the germline ends. CDR3 length: 13 amino acids. The CDR3 loop reads CASSYSSGNEQFF. The CDR3, as DNA: TGTGCCAGCAGTTACTCGAGTGGGAATGAGCAGTTCTTC.

In the case of this clonotype: A single base separates this from a much larger clone, so it may be a read error. DNA of the CDR3: TGTGCCAGCAGGCTCCTGTGGGCGGACGGCTACACCTTC. This translates into CASRLLWADGYTF. The V gene is TRBV6-5, the J gene TRBJ1-2; D unresolved. V lost 6 bases, J lost 8 bases, and 16 bases lay in between. The germline V gene encodes CDR1 MNHEY and CDR2 SVGAGI. The CDR3 totals 13 residues.

The chain employs TRBV28 and TRBJ2-5, with D perhaps matching TRBD1 (5 bases). The CDR3 covers 13 residues. V lost 11 bases and J 5 bases, leaving 18 bases between the germline ends. Per germline, CDR1 MDHEN and CDR2 SYDVKM. The CDR3, as DNA: TGTGCCGCCCGACCCCAGGGTGGCGAGACCCAGTACTTC. Translation gives CAARPQGGETQYF.

This clonotype showed up many times. V and J are TRBV4-3 and TRBJ1-2; 8 bases line up with TRBD1. CDR1 is LGHNA and CDR2 is YSLEER in the germline V gene. Trimming at V came to 5 bases and at J to 8 bases, leaving 10 bases not matched to a gene. CDR3 size: 14 residues. CDR3 DNA: TGCGCCAGCAGCTTGCAGGACAGGGCGGAAGGCTACACCTTC. Protein sequence: CASSLQDRAEGYTF.

The table lists this clonotype with many counts. The CDR3, as DNA: TGCGCCAGCAGCTTGGAACCGGGAACGCAGTATTTT. Its translation: CASSLEPGTQYF. The rearrangement uses TRBV5-1 and TRBJ2-3, with D possibly TRBD2 on 5 matching bases. Trimming took off 0 bases at V and 9 bases at J, with 8 bases between the two ends. Looked up from germline, CDR1 is SGHRS and CDR2 is YFSETQ. The CDR3 extends over 12 amino acids.

Ten or more counts support this clonotype. The V and J genes are TRBV29-1 and TRBJ2-7; D assignment may be TRBD1 or TRBD2 (5 bases each). The CDR3 has 13 residues. CDR1 is SQVTM and CDR2 is ANQGSEA in the germline V gene. V lost 4 bases to trimming and J lost 6 bases, with 16 bases between them. The CDR3 sequence: CSVGGTLLSEQYF. The CDR3 DNA sequence: TGCAGCGTTGGGGGGACCCTCCTCAGCGAGCAGTACTTC.

This clonotype was recorded at least ten times. The chain has TRBV5-6 and TRBJ2-5, with 7 bases aligning to TRBD2. Germline assignment: CDR1 SGHDT and CDR2 YYEEEE. The CDR3 covers 14 residues. With 1 base clipped from V and 4 bases from J, the junction kept 4 bases outside the gene matches. The CDR3 loop is CASSLSSSGETQYF. CDR3 DNA sequence: TGTGCCAGCAGCTTGTCGTCTAGCGGAGAGACCCAGTACTTC.

This chain's CDR3 is CASNNRDSWETQYF. The CDR3 bases are TGTGCCAGCAACAACAGGGACTCTTGGGAGACCCAGTACTTC. The chain couples TRBV7-9 to TRBJ2-5; D is perhaps TRBD1 or TRBD2 (6 bases each). Germline assignment: CDR1 SEHNR and CDR2 FQNEAQ (reference sequence). The CDR3 is 14 amino acids. V lost 7 bases to trimming and J lost 5 bases, with 17 bases between them.

This clonotype was counted a few times. This may be a read error, as it is one base from a much larger clone. Because it lacks the conserved phenylalanine or tryptophan at the end, this CDR3 is likely a read error. The J gene is TRBJ1-5, the V gene TRBV15, with D possibly TRBD1 on 5 matching bases. The CDR3 consists of 15 residues. Germline V gene data show CDR1 as LNHNV and CDR2 as YYDKDF (reference sequence). V gave up 4 bases and J gave up 3 bases, with 13 bases separating them. The CDR3 DNA follows: TGTGCCACCAGCATTACAGGTAGATACAATCAGCCCCAGCATTCT. It yields the protein CATSITGRYNQPQHS.

This chain uses TRBV18 with TRBJ2-2; D uncertain. The CDR3 is made up of 13 amino acids. V was pared by 0 bases and J by 7 bases, with 6 bases between. CDR1 is KGHSH and CDR2 is LQKENI in the germline V gene. CDR3 residues: CASSPPLDGELFF. CDR3 DNA: TGTGCCAGCTCACCACCCCTGGACGGGGAGCTGTTTTTT.

The sample holds many counts of this clonotype. The chain uses TRBV7-3 and TRBJ2-5, with D uncertain. V lost 4 bases and J 2 bases, leaving 8 bases between the germline ends. CDR1 and CDR2 (germline): SGHTA, FQGTGA. CDR3 size: 13 residues. CDR3 nucleotide sequence: TGTGCCAGCAGCTCTTCAAATCAAGAGACCCAGTACTTC. Translation: CASSSSNQETQYF. The full variable domain, its missing parts supplied by reference TRBV7-3 and TRBJ2-5, is GAGVSQTPSNKVTEKGKYVELRCDPISGHTALYWYRQSLGQGPEFLIYFQGTGAADDSGLPNDRFFAVRPEGSVSTLKIQRTERGDSAVYLCASSSSNQETQYFGPGTRLLVL.

This clonotype occurred many times. The chain links TRBV11-2 to TRBJ2-3; D ambiguous. V was trimmed by 0 bases and J by 4 bases, leaving 8 bases between them. Germline V gene sequence: CDR1 SGHAT, CDR2 FQNNGV. This CDR3 is built from 14 residues. The CDR3: CASSLDPLPDTQYF. In nucleotides, the CDR3 is TGTGCCAGCAGCTTAGATCCATTGCCAGATACGCAGTATTTT.

This clonotype was seen ten or more times. The chain couples TRBV20-1 to TRBJ1-4; weak D call: TRBD1 (6 bases). Trimming removed 0 bases from V and 0 bases from J, with 8 bases in between. The germline V gene has CDR1 DFQATT and CDR2 SNEGSKA (reference sequence). This CDR3 is 15 amino acids long. The CDR3 loop is CSARDGGSTNEKLFF. DNA of the CDR3: TGCAGTGCTAGAGACGGGGGCTCAACTAATGAAAAACTGTTTTTT.

In this sample, this clonotype turned up many times. This chain joins TRBV6-2 or TRBV6-3 and TRBJ1-6; D is undetermined. The CDR3 contains 14 residues. The germline gives CDR1 MNHEY, CDR2 SVGEGT. V dropped 1 base and J dropped 7 bases, with 8 bases sitting between them. For the CDR3, the DNA is TGTGCCAGCAGTTACTTATCCGGGAATTCACCCCTCCACTTT. Its protein is CASSYLSGNSPLHF.